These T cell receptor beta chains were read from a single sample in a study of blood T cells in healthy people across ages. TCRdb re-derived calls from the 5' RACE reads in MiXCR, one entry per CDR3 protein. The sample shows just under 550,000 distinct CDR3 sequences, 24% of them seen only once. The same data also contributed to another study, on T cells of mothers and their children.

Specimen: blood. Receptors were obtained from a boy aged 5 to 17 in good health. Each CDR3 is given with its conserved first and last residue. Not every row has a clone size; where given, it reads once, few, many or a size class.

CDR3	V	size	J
CASSYGLAGGIDTQYF	TRBV6-5	many	TRBJ2-3
CASSPLDRSSGANVLTF	TRBV18	-	TRBJ2-6
CSASRQGPTGELFF	TRBV20-1	few	TRBJ2-2
CASSLNRAETGELFF	TRBV5-1	-	TRBJ2-2
CSVGVTSGTWEDTQYF	TRBV29-1	-	TRBJ2-3
CATSDYDRGGYTF	TRBV24-1	-	TRBJ1-2
CASSPVTSGTGYGYTF	TRBV6-6	-	TRBJ1-2
CAGSFSGTGGNEQFF	TRBV7-9	-	TRBJ2-1
CASSFLGDTDTQYF	TRBV5-4	few	TRBJ2-3
CASSPDRATEAFF	TRBV3-1	-	TRBJ1-1
CASSFGRFPYEQYF	TRBV7-2	-	-
CSVESQENTEAFF	TRBV29-1	few	TRBJ1-1
CSASRPTSGGTYEQYF	TRBV20-1	few	TRBJ2-7
CASSLLQATQETQYF	TRBV5-6	-	TRBJ2-5
CAISEGHSYEQYF	TRBV10-3	few	TRBJ2-7
CASSELARNSYNSPLHF	TRBV6-1	-	TRBJ1-6
CASPQQGGNTGELFF	TRBV7-8	few	TRBJ2-2
CSAASGTTYEQYF	TRBV20-1	few	TRBJ2-7
CASSLDWTSGTYEQYF	TRBV7-2	few	-
CASSLIREQFF	TRBV28	-	TRBJ2-1
CASSPWSYEQYF	TRBV7-2	few	-
CASSLKVGPGYTF	TRBV5-1	few	TRBJ1-2
CASSVAPAATLGNEQFF	TRBV9	few	-
CSPPDVMSRKASGRSETQYF	TRBV29-1	few	-
CASSGDSDLTYEQYF	TRBV12-3/TRBV12-4	-	TRBJ2-7
CASSSTGFLAKNIQYF	TRBV7-9	-	TRBJ2-4
CASSFSTAGEETQYF	TRBV7-2	-	TRBJ2-5
CSAAGIFDYEQYF	TRBV20-1	-	TRBJ2-7
CASSIVSGRGHEQFF	TRBV19	-	-
CASSFSSGGAWETQYF	TRBV7-3	-	TRBJ2-5
CASSTIRVPTEAFF	TRBV6-6	-	TRBJ1-1
CASSFVGFTGELFF	TRBV28	-	TRBJ2-2
CSVVAGVSSYNEQFF	TRBV29-1	few	TRBJ2-1
CASSWVTTYQETQYF	TRBV18	-	TRBJ2-5
CSADPWGFDNEQFF	TRBV20-1	few	TRBJ2-1
CASVGPLGYTF	TRBV7-9	-	TRBJ1-2
CASSMPSFQNEQFF	TRBV19	few	TRBJ2-1
CASSQAGRASSYEQYF	TRBV4-1	-	-
CASSVPSSGTSKYNEQFF	TRBV9	few	TRBJ2-1
CASSEDRVNQPQHF	TRBV9	few	TRBJ1-5
CASSLRPGIYGYTF	TRBV5-6	-	TRBJ1-2
CASSPQKGNEKLFF	TRBV18	-	TRBJ1-4
CASSLSRARAGGPSGSQETQYF	TRBV11-2	-	TRBJ2-5
CSAGGQGDTEAFF	TRBV20-1	-	TRBJ1-1
CSARDITGSSYEQYF	TRBV20-1	-	TRBJ2-7
CATSEPDSSGANVLTF	TRBV15	few	TRBJ2-6
CARYREQPQHF	TRBV3-1	few	TRBJ1-5
CASSSGSLAALHF	TRBV28	-	TRBJ1-6
CASSHLTGGAEANYGHTF	TRBV7-9	-	TRBJ1-2
CASTTGLSSYEQYF	TRBV2	-	-
CASSLGTPPYEQYF	TRBV7-2	few	-
CSVWPGTSSSYEQYF	TRBV20-1	-	TRBJ2-7
CATGGSQETQYF	TRBV2	-	TRBJ2-5
CASSLSRGQRYGYTF	TRBV7-8	-	TRBJ1-2
CAWREKGASYNEQFF	TRBV30	-	TRBJ2-1